Shown below are 27 T cell receptor beta chains from a single sample sequenced in a study of T cell changes during pregnancy in multiple sclerosis. Sequenced by immunoSEQ multiplex PCR; TCRdb stores in-frame clones only, minus some. The data show around 64,000 clones, 80% to 95% seen once. The sequencing used CD4+ T cells from peripheral blood mononuclear cells, collected after pregnancy. These receptors originate from a female donor with multiple sclerosis, enrolled in a pregnancy study.

This rearrangement joins TRBV19 to TRBJ1-4, with D maybe TRBD1 (5 bases). This CDR3 spans 16 amino acids. CDR1 is LNHDA and CDR2 is SQIVND in the germline V gene (reference sequence). V was clipped by 5 bases and J by 0 bases, with 13 bases between them. CDR3 sequence reads: CASSPRGGATNEKLFF. The CDR3 DNA reads TGTGCCAGTAGTCCGCGGGGGGGTGCAACTAATGAAAAACTGTTTTTT.

V gene TRBV28 combines with J gene TRBJ2-7; 12 nucleotides match TRBD2. Unmatched junction bases numbered 5, after V lost 2 bases and J lost 3 bases. The CDR3 has 16 amino acids. Germline loops: CDR1 MDHEN, CDR2 SYDVKM. This CDR3 reads CASSLRLAGGIYEQYF. The DNA for the CDR3 is TGTGCCAGCAGTTTAAGGCTAGCGGGAGGGATCTACGAGCAGTACTTC.

The rearrangement uses TRBV5-4 and TRBJ2-4; D possibly corresponds to TRBD2 (5 bases). The ends were cut back, 1 base at V and 0 bases at J, with 8 bases in the middle. Germline assignment: CDR1 SGHNT and CDR2 YYREEE (reference sequence). The CDR3 is 15 residues long. The CDR3 DNA is TGTGCCAGCAGCTTGTCCGGGGAAGCCAAAAACATTCAGTACTTC. It encodes CASSLSGEAKNIQYF.

The V gene is TRBV9, the J gene TRBJ1-6, with a possible D match to TRBD1 (5 bases). With 0 bases removed from V and 6 bases from J, the gap between germline ends came to 10 bases. The CDR3 is made up of 15 amino acids. From germline, CDR1 is SGDLS and CDR2 YYNGEE. The CDR3 sequence: CASSVGTGANSPLHF. The CDR3 DNA reads TGTGCCAGCAGCGTAGGAACAGGAGCTAATTCACCCCTCCACTTT.

V is TRBV30 and J is TRBJ1-6; TRBD1 agrees at 9 bases. The CDR3 spans 13 residues. CDR1 and CDR2 (germline): GTSNPN, SVGIG (reference sequence). V gave up 5 bases and J gave up 7 bases; unmatched junction bases: 3. Written as DNA, the CDR3 is TGTGCCTGGCGGGACAGGGAAAATTCACCCCTCCACTTT. It translates to CAWRDRENSPLHF.

This chain connects TRBV15 to TRBJ2-5; D unclear. The germline CDR1 and CDR2 sequences are LNHNV and YYDKDF (reference sequence). V lost 2 bases and J lost 4, with 5 bases in between. The CDR3 spans 12 residues. The CDR3 bases are TGTGCCACCAGCAGATTCCGAGAGACCCAGTACTTC. It specifies CATSRFRETQYF.

This clone came up once. The chain links TRBV5-1 to TRBJ2-2; TRBD1 matches at 9 bases. The CDR3 contains 14 residues. The J segment lost 7 bases and the V segment lost 3 bases, leaving 4 bases of the junction unmatched. Germline CDR1 and CDR2: SGHRS and YFSETQ. The CDR3 coding sequence is TGCGCCAGCAGCTCACAGGGGGCCGGCGGGGAGCTGTTTTTT. It is translated as CASSSQGAGGELFF.

The chain combines TRBV7-8 with TRBJ2-7; tentative D call: TRBD2 (5 bases). The CDR3 extends over 15 amino acids. With 1 base removed from V and 0 bases from J, the gap between germline ends came to 10 bases. Germline V gene lookup returns CDR1 SGHVS and CDR2 FQNEAQ. The chain's CDR3 is CASSLGRTSSYEQYF. The CDR3 DNA reads TGTGCCAGCAGCTTAGGGAGGACGAGCTCCTACGAGCAGTACTTC.

The chain recombines TRBV9 with TRBJ2-5; 15 positions agree with TRBD2. Germline values: CDR1 SGDLS, CDR2 YYNGEE. The CDR3 contains 17 residues. Unmatched junction bases numbered 7, after V lost 2 bases and J lost 5 bases. CDR3 amino acids: CASSVGLAGGPRETQYF. The DNA of the CDR3 is TGTGCCAGCAGCGTCGGACTAGCGGGGGGGCCGAGGGAGACCCAGTACTTC.

The rearrangement uses TRBV19 and TRBJ1-6; 12 bases are a match to TRBD1. V trimming: 6 bases; J trimming: 7 bases; junction bases outside the gene matches: 7. Germline CDR1 is LNHDA and CDR2 is SQIVND (reference sequence). The CDR3 runs 16 residues. DNA for the CDR3: TGTGCCAGTAGAACCCCCGGGACAGGGGGCAATTCACCCCTCCACTTT. Its protein product is CASRTPGTGGNSPLHF. Full variable domain (rest looked up from reference TRBV19 and TRBJ1-6): DGGITQSPKYLFRKEGQNVTLSCEQNLNHDAMYWYRQDPGQGLRLIYYSQIVNDFQKGDIAEGYSVSREKKESFPLTVTSAQKNPTAFYLCASRTPGTGGNSPLHFGNGTRLTVT.

The chain carries TRBV6-1 and TRBJ2-1, with 7 positions matching TRBD1. The CDR3 has 15 amino acids. Per germline, CDR1 MNHNS and CDR2 SASEGT. Trimming took 3 bases from V and 5 from J; bases not matched to a gene: 7. The CDR3 reads CASSDRGSFHNEQFF. The CDR3 nucleotides read TGTGCCAGCAGTGACAGGGGGTCCTTTCACAATGAGCAGTTCTTC.

This rearrangement joins TRBV7-2 to TRBJ1-4, with 7 bases that match TRBD1. With V trimmed by 1 base and J by 13 bases, 6 bases remained unmatched. This CDR3 comprises 13 residues. Germline CDR1 reads SGHTA; CDR2 reads FQGNSA. In nucleotides, the CDR3 is TGTGCCAGCAGCTTAGGACAGGGTTTAAGACTGTTTTTT. It specifies CASSLGQGLRLFF.

V usage is TRBV7-2 and J usage is TRBJ1-5; a weak D match, TRBD1 (6 bases). Trimming stripped 4 bases from V and 8 bases from J, with 18 bases between. Germline V lookup: CDR1 SGHTA, CDR2 FQGNSA. The CDR3 is 15 amino acids. The CDR3 DNA follows: TGTGCCAGCAGCTCTTTGGGAGGGGGATTGGAGCCCCAGCATTTT. Amino acid sequence: CASSSLGGGLEPQHF.

The V call is TRBV7-8, the J call TRBJ2-3, with TRBD1 as a possible D gene (5 bases). CDR1 is SGHVS, CDR2 FQNEAQ, per germline. CDR3 length equals 16 residues. V shed 5 bases and J shed 4 bases, with 19 bases lying between them. The CDR3 coding sequence is TGTGCCAGCAGCGCCTACGCTCAGGGATGGGCAGATACGCAGTATTTT. Protein product: CASSAYAQGWADTQYF.

The CDR3 DNA reads as TGCAGCGTTGACGGAGACTCTGGAAACACCATATATTTT. Protein: CSVDGDSGNTIYF. The rearrangement links TRBV29-1 to TRBJ1-3; no definite D call. The ends were cut back, 3 bases at V and 0 bases at J, with 6 bases in the middle. Germline-derived CDR1 and CDR2 are SQVTM and ANQGSEA. The CDR3 runs to 13 residues.

This clone was seen repeatedly, ten times or more. CDR3 DNA sequence: TGTGCCAGTAGTATGAAGGACAGGGAAGCTTTCTTT. It translates to CASSMKDREAFF. The rearrangement joins TRBV19 to TRBJ1-1; 7 bases agree with TRBD1. Germline V gene sequence: CDR1 LNHDA, CDR2 SQIVND (reference sequence). The CDR3 extends over 12 amino acids. After removal of 3 bases from V and 8 bases from J, the junction contained 3 bases not matched to a gene.

The chain has TRBV30 and TRBJ1-2; no definite D call. The CDR3 runs to 12 residues. V lost 3 bases and J lost 7, with 12 bases in between. Germline V lookup: CDR1 GTSNPN, CDR2 SVGIG (reference sequence). CDR3 amino acids: CAWRAGGSGYTF. The CDR3 DNA is TGTGCCTGGAGGGCAGGAGGGAGTGGCTACACCTTC.

The DNA for the CDR3 is TGTGCCAGCTCACCGCAGGGAATCTCTGGAAACACCATATATTTT. Translating gives CASSPQGISGNTIYF. The rearrangement joins TRBV18 to TRBJ1-3; the D gene is possibly TRBD1 (5 bases). Trimming removed 3 bases at V and 0 bases at J, with 9 bases between. This CDR3 spans 15 amino acids. Looked up from germline, CDR1 is KGHSH and CDR2 is LQKENI.

V and J are TRBV27 and TRBJ2-5, with 11 bases lining up with TRBD2. V lost 3 bases to trimming and J lost 7 bases; unmatched junction nucleotides: 7. This CDR3 is 15 amino acids long. Germline V gene lookup returns CDR1 MNHEY and CDR2 SMNVEV (reference sequence). CDR3 region: CASSFVSGGAGTQYF. CDR3 DNA sequence: TGTGCCAGCAGTTTCGTTAGCGGGGGGGCGGGGACCCAGTACTTC.

Of note for this clone: One end of the junction does not line up with germline, which may come from a read error. The V gene is TRBV19, the J gene TRBJ1-5, with D unclear. The CDR3 is 12 residues long. CDR1 is LNHDA, CDR2 SQIVND, per germline (reference sequence). CDR3 sequence: CASATENRPQHF. The CDR3 bases are TGTGCCAGCGCGACTGAGAATCGGCCCCAGCATTTT.

This rearrangement joins TRBV11-2 to TRBJ2-5; a weak D match, TRBD2 (5 bases). The CDR3 sequence is 15 residues long. Germline CDR1 and CDR2: SGHAT and FQNNGV. The germline V and J ends were trimmed by 5 bases and 3 bases, with 16 bases remaining between them. CDR3 DNA sequence: TGTGCCAGCAGCACCAGAGGGAGAATCGAAGAGACCCAGTACTTC. This codes for CASSTRGRIEETQYF.

The chain combines TRBV30 with TRBJ1-2; D uncertain. The V gene's germline CDR1 is GTSNPN and CDR2 SVGIG (reference sequence). The V end was cut by 0 bases, the J end by 2 bases, with 16 bases between. The CDR3 has 16 residues. The CDR3 sequence: CAWSVPWAGSNYGYTF. CDR3 coding DNA: TGTGCCTGGAGTGTACCTTGGGCGGGATCAAACTATGGCTACACCTTC.

Here the CDR3 reads CASSVDSSGNTIYF. CDR3 in DNA: TGTGCCAGCAGCGTAGACAGTTCTGGAAACACCATATATTTT. The chain links TRBV9 to TRBJ1-3; no clear D gene. The germline V gene encodes CDR1 SGDLS and CDR2 YYNGEE. V was clipped by 0 bases and J by 1 base, with 5 bases between them. The CDR3 consists of 14 residues. The full variable domain, rest sourced from reference TRBV9 and TRBJ1-3, is DSGVTQTPKHLITATGQRVTLRCSPRSGDLSVYWYQQSLDQGLQFLIQYYNGEERAKGNILERFSAQQFPDLHSELNLSSLELGDSALYFCASSVDSSGNTIYFGEGSWLTVV.

V usage is TRBV28 and J usage is TRBJ1-4, with 7 bases fitting TRBD1. The CDR3 is made up of 15 amino acids. Germline CDR1 is MDHEN and CDR2 is SYDVKM. V lost 3 bases and J lost 5; bases outside the gene matches: 6. The CDR3, as DNA: TGTGCCAGCAGTTTCCCGGGACAGATAAATGAAAAACTGTTTTTT. This gives the protein CASSFPGQINEKLFF.

The chain carries TRBV21-1 and TRBJ2-7; TRBD2 is the table's D call, not checked against the DNA. TRBV21-1 is an annotated pseudogene. The CDR3 totals 16 residues. The CDR3 spells CASSKREGQMSYEQYF. The DNA of the CDR3 is TGTGCCAGCAGCAAACGGGAGGGACAGATGTCCTACGAGCAGTACTTC.

The CDR3 coding sequence is TGTGCCAGCAGCCAGCTCGCGCGGGAGGGGCGGAGTGGCTACACCTTC. Its translation: CASSQLAREGRSGYTF. The rearrangement links TRBV5-6 to TRBJ1-2; a weak D match, TRBD1 (5 bases). Germline V CDR1 and CDR2: SGHDT, YYEEEE. Trimming removed 4 bases from V and 7 bases from J, with 23 bases in between. CDR3 length: 16 amino acids.

CDR3 sequence (DNA): TGTGCCAGCAGCCCTTGGGCGGGCCAGGCTGGAAAAGAGACCCAGTACTTC. Translation: CASSPWAGQAGKETQYF. V gene TRBV14 combines with J gene TRBJ2-5; D perhaps matches TRBD2 (5 bases). In germline, CDR1 is SGHDN, CDR2 FVKESK. The CDR3 is made up of 17 amino acids. V gave up 4 bases and J gave up 3 bases, with 21 bases separating them. Combining the CDR3 with reference TRBV14 and TRBJ2-5 gives the whole variable domain EAGVTQFPSHSVIEKGQTVTLRCDPISGHDNLYWYRRVMGKEIKFLLHFVKESKQDESGMPNNRFLAERTGGTYSTLKVQPAELEDSGVYFCASSPWAGQAGKETQYFGPGTRLLVL.